This T cell receptor (beta chain) was recorded in a study of CD8 T cells in ankylosing spondylitis. Broader study findings: Seemingly distinctive of ankylosing spondylitis blood was a TCR beta motif formed by eight highly homologous variants.

This CDR3 has 14 amino acids. With 8 bases clipped from V and 0 bases from J, the junction kept 3 bases outside the gene matches. CDR1 is SNHLY and CDR2 is FYNNEI in the germline V gene. TCRdb processed the 5' RACE reads anew with MiXCR; each CDR3 protein has one entry. The sample records approximately 300,000 distinct CDR3 sequences, roughly 8% being singletons. This clonotype was picked up many times. Its cognate antigen is unknown. The specimen was blood, either unsorted or a sorted T cell fraction (not recorded which). The TCR sequence derives from a male donor with ankylosing spondylitis. The chain carries TRBV2 and TRBJ2-3, with 9 bases matching TRBD1. The CDR3 reads CASGGQGSTDTQYF. The CDR3 region has the DNA TGTGCCAGCGGGGGACAGGGTAGCACAGATACGCAGTATTTT.